This TCR beta chain is drawn from a study of cytomegalovirus exposure and HLA in healthy donors. Study observations and caveats: Investigators reported approximately 170 TCR beta chains as tied to cytomegalovirus. The authors confirmed in vitro that a few CMV-associated chains were specific for CMV antigens. Donors belonging to an Asian-associated ancestry cluster reportedly showed fewer N-insertions in productive TCRs than the approximately 670-donor mean, according to what a later analysis found. Most TCR sequences were seen very rarely across donors, but some public TCRs occurred in many.

This clone was recorded only once. Its specificity is not known. The PCR made use of 60 Vbeta and 13 Jbeta primers. The assay was immunoSEQ multiplex PCR, and TCRdb's table has in-frame clones only and misses some. The data hold 75,000 to 90,000 clones, with about three quarters observed a single time. V shed 4 bases and J 2 bases; nucleotides not matched to a gene: 5. Germline CDR1 SGHDN, CDR2 FVKESK. This CDR3 contains 16 residues. The sequenced sample consisted of PBMCs. This sequence was found in a middle-aged woman in good health and CMV-seropositive. This chain joins TRBV14 and TRBJ2-1, with TRBD2 matching 10 bases. CDR3 sequence: CASSPPGLATYNEQFF. The CDR3 coding sequence is TGTGCCAGCAGCCCTCCGGGACTAGCGACCTACAATGAGCAGTTCTTC.